This TCR beta chain was identified during a study of blood T cell repertoires in COVID-19. Method: immunoSEQ multiplex PCR; TCRdb's copy keeps in-frame clones and lacks some. The sample consists of over 120,000 clones, 76% of them appearing once. From germline, CDR1 is SGDLS and CDR2 YYNGEE. The CDR3 extends over 15 amino acids. The V end was cut by 0 bases, the J end by 5 bases, with 12 bases between. This clone has only a few counts. Material: peripheral blood. This clonotype was obtained from an elderly woman with active or convalescent COVID-19. The chain joins TRBV9 to TRBJ2-1; no definite D call. CDR3 amino acids: CASSVGTEIHNEQFF. In DNA, the CDR3 is TGTGCCAGCAGCGTAGGTACAGAAATTCACAATGAGCAGTTCTTC. The full variable domain, in which reference TRBV9 and TRBJ2-1 provide the parts outside the CDR3, is DSGVTQTPKHLITATGQRVTLRCSPRSGDLSVYWYQQSLDQGLQFLIQYYNGEERAKGNILERFSAQQFPDLHSELNLSSLELGDSALYFCASSVGTEIHNEQFFGPGTRLTVL.